This record covers a single T cell receptor (beta chain). These data originate in a study of response to subunit inactivated influenza vaccine. TCRdb ran MiXCR on the RT-PCR reads and lists one entry per CDR3 protein. Found here are 600,000 to 850,000 distinct CDR3 sequences, 13% to 15% of them singletons; the top ten hold about 7.6%. This CDR3 comprises 12 residues. Trimming took off 1 base at V and 5 bases at J, with 8 bases between the two ends. Germline CDR1 reads SQVTM; CDR2 reads ANQGSEA. This specimen consisted of PBMCs from blood, obtained 14 to 15 days before vaccination. V usage is TRBV29-1 and J usage is TRBJ1-2; tentative D call: TRBD1 (5 bases). The receptor was derived from a man aged 50 or older who received an inactivated influenza vaccine. DNA for the CDR3: TGCAGCGTTGAAGGACAGATTTATGGCTACACCTTC. Its translation: CSVEGQIYGYTF.